A single TCR beta chain is shown here with its context. Its antigen is not known. This entry belongs to a study of cytotoxic CD8 clonotypes in ibrutinib-treated CLL. Study details: Following a median approximately twelve months of treatment, with a range of 6 to 36, response samples were taken. Overall study findings and caveats: Public clonotypes (which were uncommon) either contracted or remained stable on treatment.

The targeted sequencing depth was 1 in 200,000 to 1 in 1 million T cells. Sequencing used immunoSEQ multiplex PCR; TCRdb keeps in-frame clones, though not all of them. The table records 150,000 or so clones, roughly 88% of them present only once. This CDR3 has 15 residues. Trimming left V 4 bases short and J 2 bases short, with 15 bases between. The germline gives CDR1 SGDLS, CDR2 YYNGEE. J is TRBJ1-2 and V is TRBV9; D is unclear. The specimen was PBMCs, collected after 24 months of ibrutinib treatment. This sequence was found in a human donor with chronic lymphocytic leukemia. Here the CDR3 reads CASSPRRSDNYGYTF. CDR3 bases: TGTGCCAGCAGCCCCCGGCGCTCAGACAACTATGGCTACACCTTC.